The subject of this entry is one T cell receptor (beta chain). The method was immunoSEQ multiplex PCR; TCRdb's version includes in-frame clones alone and lacks a portion of them. Of 650,000 to 800,000 clones in the sample, approximately 90% are singletons; the top ten hold roughly 0.25%. The data are from a study of blood T cell repertoires in COVID-19. Germline CDR1 reads SQVTM; CDR2 reads ANQGSEA. Between the trimmed V and J ends, which lost 7 bases and 1 base, there was a span of 15 bases. CDR3 length: 14 residues. The clonotype was recovered from a young woman with acute or convalescent COVID-19. The rearrangement joins TRBV29-1 to TRBJ2-3, with D tentatively TRBD2 (6 bases). The source material was peripheral blood. The CDR3 DNA is TGCAGCGCCGTGACGGGGGACGGCACAGATACGCAGTATTTT. Translation gives CSAVTGDGTDTQYF.